What follows is one T cell receptor (beta chain) and its context. The antigen remains unidentified. Sample treatment: roughly ten-day PBMC culture with coronavirus spike peptide pools or control peptides (ViraFEST assay). Collection of the unexposed donor's CD4+ T cells took place before the COVID-19 pandemic (2011-2018). Sequencing of cultured CD4+ T cell DNA used the Oncomine TCR Beta short-read assay. TCRdb fed the PCR reads into MiXCR, producing one record per CDR3 protein. The sample lists about 9,900 distinct CDR3 sequences; around a third were seen once. The sample comes from a study of vaccination and CD4 T cells after COVID-19. Study-wide background: Six men and four women formed the convalescents, two being Hispanic.

The germline CDR1 and CDR2 sequences are MNHNS and SASEGT. The CDR3 length is 15 residues. V was pared by 1 base and J by 7 bases, with 11 bases between. This receptor was taken from a human donor in good health. Sequencing was carried out using CD4+ T cells from blood, cultured in vitro. J is TRBJ1-6 and V is TRBV6-1, with D perhaps TRBD1 (6 bases). The CDR3 DNA reads TGTGCCAGCAGTGAAGAGCGGGGGCTGAATTCACCCCTCCACTTT. Its translation is CASSEERGLNSPLHF.